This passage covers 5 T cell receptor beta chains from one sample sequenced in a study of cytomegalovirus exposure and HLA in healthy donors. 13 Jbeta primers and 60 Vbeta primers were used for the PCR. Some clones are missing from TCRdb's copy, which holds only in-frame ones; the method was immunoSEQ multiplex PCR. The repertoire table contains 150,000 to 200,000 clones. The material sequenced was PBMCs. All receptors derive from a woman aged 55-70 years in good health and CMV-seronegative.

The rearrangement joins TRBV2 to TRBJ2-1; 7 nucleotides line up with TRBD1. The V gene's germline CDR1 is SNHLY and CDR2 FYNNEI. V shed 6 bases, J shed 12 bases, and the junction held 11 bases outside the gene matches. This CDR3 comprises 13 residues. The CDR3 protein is CASSRDRSRGQFF. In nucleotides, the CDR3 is TGTGCCAGCAGCCGGGACAGATCCAGGGGGCAGTTCTTC. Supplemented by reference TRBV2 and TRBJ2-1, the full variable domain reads EPEVTQTPSHQVTQMGQEVILRCVPISNHLYFYWYRQILGQKVEFLVSFYNNEISEKSEIFDDQFSVERPDGSNFTLKIRSTKLEDSAMYFCASSRDRSRGQFFGPGTRLTVL.

For the CDR3, the DNA is TGTGCCAGCAGTTACCCCGGGGATGGAGAAGAGACCCAGTACTTC. Translating gives CASSYPGDGEETQYF. The gene calls are TRBV6-5 and TRBJ2-5, with TRBD2 as a possible D gene (5 bases). Germline values: CDR1 MNHEY, CDR2 SVGAGI. V shed 2 bases and J shed 3 bases, with 13 bases lying between them. The CDR3 loop spans 15 amino acids.

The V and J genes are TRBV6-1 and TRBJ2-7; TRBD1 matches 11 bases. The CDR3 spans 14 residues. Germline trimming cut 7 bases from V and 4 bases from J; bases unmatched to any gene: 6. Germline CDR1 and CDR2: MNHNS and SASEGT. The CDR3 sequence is CASKLDRGPYEQYF. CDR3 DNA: TGTGCCAGCAAGCTGGACAGGGGGCCATACGAGCAGTACTTC.

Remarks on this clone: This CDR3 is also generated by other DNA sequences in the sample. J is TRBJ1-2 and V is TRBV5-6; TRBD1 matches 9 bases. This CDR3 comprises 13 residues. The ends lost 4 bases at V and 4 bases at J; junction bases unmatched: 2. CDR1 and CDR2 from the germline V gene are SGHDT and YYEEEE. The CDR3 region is CASSTGQGYGYTF. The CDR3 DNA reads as TGTGCCAGCAGCACGGGACAGGGCTATGGCTACACCTTC.

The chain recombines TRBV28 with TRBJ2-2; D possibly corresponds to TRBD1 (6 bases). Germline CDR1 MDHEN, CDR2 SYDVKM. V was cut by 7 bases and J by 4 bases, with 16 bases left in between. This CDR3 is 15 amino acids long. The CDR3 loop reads CASKGAGVGTGELFF. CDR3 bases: TGTGCCAGCAAAGGGGCAGGGGTTGGCACCGGGGAGCTGTTTTTT.